This is a list of T cell receptor beta chains from one sample in a study of breast tumors, draining lymph nodes, adjacent tissues. One entry per CDR3 protein, called by TCRdb with MiXCR from the multiplex PCR reads. Counted here are about 270,000 distinct CDR3 sequences, 30% occurring once; the ten biggest clones make up 0.85% to 1.3%. Sequencing used axillary lymph node tissue. The receptors derive from a female donor with breast cancer. Some clones in this sample may be carry-over from other donors' samples. Each CDR3 is given with its conserved first and last residue. D genes are given only for firm matches. Clone size is given for some rows only: seen once, a few or many times, or a class if the clone is expanded.

V	D	J	size	CDR3	DNA
TRBV19	TRBD1	TRBJ1-6	many	CASKDRTNNSPLHF	TGTGCCAGTAAGGACAGGACAAATAATTCACCCCTCCACTTT
TRBV19	-	TRBJ1-2	many	CASSMQAYGYTF	TGTGCCAGTAGTATGCAAGCTTATGGCTACACCTTC
TRBV4-2	TRBD2	TRBJ2-7	-	CASSQVGTSAYEQYF	TGTGCCAGCAGCCAAGTTGGGACTAGCGCCTACGAGCAGTACTTC
TRBV12-3/TRBV12-4	TRBD2	TRBJ2-1	many	CASRSSGTSGRNEQFF	TGTGCCAGCAGAAGTTCCGGGACTAGCGGGAGGAATGAGCAGTTCTTC
TRBV12-3/TRBV12-4	-	TRBJ2-7	few	CASSFGGQGTRSREQYF	TGTGCCAGCAGTTTCGGGGGGCAGGGGACACGGAGTAGAGAGCAGTACTTC
TRBV19	-	TRBJ2-3	-	CASSIAGPPVDTQYF	TGTGCCAGTAGTATAGCTGGGCCTCCCGTAGATACGCAATATTTT
TRBV15	-	TRBJ1-1	-	CATSREPGTEAFF	TGTGCCACCAGCAGAGAACCCGGGACTGAAGCTTTCTTT
TRBV4-1	TRBD1	TRBJ1-5	many	CASSQDRRGRQGAPSQPQHF	TGCGCCAGCAGCCAAGATCGGCGAGGCAGACAGGGGGCGCCTTCGCAGCCCCAGCATTTT
TRBV5-4	-	TRBJ2-2	-	CASSSDEPGELSW	TGTGCCAGCAGCTCTGACGAACCCGGGGAGCTGTCTTGG
TRBV10-2	-	TRBJ1-5	many	CASSEVARQPQHF	TGCGCCAGCAGTGAGGTGGCACGGCAGCCCCAGCATTTT
TRBV24-1	-	TRBJ2-5	-	CATSDFGLGTQYF	TGTGCCACCAGCGATTTTGGGCTAGGGACCCAGTACTTC
TRBV15	-	TRBJ1-5	-	CATSRRGNQPQHF	TGTGCCACCAGCAGGAGAGGCAATCAGCCCCAGCATTTT
TRBV6-5	TRBD1	TRBJ1-1	-	CASRDRGLYTEAFF	TGTGCCAGCAGGGACAGGGGGCTTTATACTGAAGCTTTCTTT
TRBV20-1	TRBD1	TRBJ1-6	many	CSAPRRDRSPLHF	TGCAGTGCCCCCAGGAGGGACAGGTCACCCCTCCACTTT
TRBV7-9	TRBD2	TRBJ2-7	many	CATGGAAYEQYF	TGTGCCACCGGGGGGGCAGCGTACGAGCAGTACTTC
TRBV6-2/TRBV6-3	-	TRBJ2-7	-	CASSYRTGEQYF	TGTGCCAGCAGTTACAGGACCGGCGAGCAGTACTTC
TRBV28	-	TRBJ1-2	-	CATSTANNYGYTF	TGTGCCACCTCGACAGCAAATAACTATGGCTACACCTTC
TRBV10-3	-	TRBJ2-5	-	CAISESGEDQETQYF	TGTGCCATCAGTGAGTCGGGGGAGGACCAAGAGACCCAGTACTTC
TRBV7-9	TRBD1	TRBJ2-2	many	CASSLRQGVGELFF	TGTGCCAGCAGCTTGCGACAGGGTGTTGGGGAGCTGTTTTTT
TRBV7-9	TRBD1	TRBJ2-7	-	CASIQTGTGGGYEQYF	TGTGCCAGCATCCAAACCGGGACAGGGGGCGGGTACGAGCAGTACTTC
TRBV10-1	-	TRBJ2-2	many	CASSEGGTGELFF	TGCGCCAGCAGTGAGGGAGGCACCGGGGAGCTGTTTTTT
TRBV9	-	TRBJ2-1	many	CASSSLTLGYEQFF	TGTGCCAGCAGCTCCTTGACCCTCGGGTATGAGCAGTTCTTC
TRBV7-3	-	TRBJ2-7	-	CASRPSGGNEQYF	TGTGCCAGCAGGCCGTCTGGAGGGAACGAGCAGTACTTC
TRBV5-1	TRBD1	TRBJ2-5	many	CASSLGAGQGSTQETQYF	TGCGCCAGCAGCTTGGGGGCGGGACAGGGGTCCACGCAAGAGACCCAGTACTTC
TRBV2	TRBD2	TRBJ2-5	many	CASSRLAGDGETQYF	TGTGCCAGCAGTAGACTAGCGGGAGACGGGGAGACCCAGTACTTC
TRBV10-2	TRBD2	TRBJ2-5	many	CASSELAGDKTQYF	TGCGCCAGCAGTGAACTAGCGGGAGATAAGACCCAGTACTTC
TRBV19	-	TRBJ1-4	many	CASNPTTTNEKLFF	TGTGCCAGTAACCCGACAACAACTAATGAAAAACTGTTTTTT
TRBV30	-	TRBJ2-5	few	CALEQGWGQETQYF	TGTGCCTTAGAACAGGGTTGGGGCCAAGAGACCCAGTACTTC
TRBV20-1	TRBD2	TRBJ2-1	many	CSARTLAGAEQFF	TGCAGTGCTAGGACCCTAGCGGGAGCTGAGCAGTTCTTC
TRBV6-6	TRBD1	TRBJ2-7	many	CASSSPGTGVYEQYF	TGTGCCAGCAGTTCCCCCGGGACAGGGGTCTACGAGCAGTACTTC
TRBV5-8	TRBD2	TRBJ2-3	many	CASSPVLTSGRADTQYF	TGTGCCAGCAGCCCAGTGTTGACTAGCGGGAGGGCAGATACGCAGTATTTT
TRBV20-1	-	TRBJ2-5	many	CSARGLYQETQYF	TGCAGTGCTAGGGGACTGTACCAAGAGACCCAGTACTTC
TRBV7-9	TRBD1	TRBJ2-2	many	CASSLRDRGRVRTGELFF	TGTGCCAGCAGCTTACGAGACAGGGGCCGTGTTCGCACCGGGGAGCTGTTTTTT
TRBV15	TRBD1	TRBJ1-2	-	CATSRGGTGDGYTF	TGTGCCACCAGCAGAGGGGGGACAGGGGACGGCTACACCTTC
TRBV13	TRBD1	TRBJ2-3	-	CASSPGTGADTQYF	TGTGCCAGCAGCCCCGGGACAGGGGCAGATACGCAGTATTTT
TRBV7-9	-	TRBJ2-7	many	CASSSPILGASYEQYF	TGTGCCAGCAGCTCCCCCATTCTGGGGGCCTCCTACGAGCAGTACTTC
TRBV12-3/TRBV12-4	-	TRBJ2-1	many	CASSLRRASYNEQFF	TGTGCCAGCAGTTTAAGGCGGGCCTCCTACAATGAGCAGTTCTTC
TRBV11-3	-	TRBJ2-3	many	CASSQGTASTDTQYF	TGTGCCAGCAGCCAAGGGACTGCGAGCACAGATACGCAGTATTTT
TRBV12-3/TRBV12-4	TRBD1	TRBJ1-2	once	CASNLGQGSYGYTF	TGTGCCAGCAATTTAGGACAGGGGTCCTATGGCTACACCTTC
TRBV29-1	TRBD2	TRBJ2-3	-	CSVGLAGGDTQYF	TGCAGCGTAGGTCTAGCGGGAGGGGATACGCAGTATTTT
TRBV7-2	TRBD2	TRBJ2-3	many	CASSLGLAGTTSTDTQYF	TGTGCCAGCAGCTTAGGCCTAGCGGGTACAACTAGCACAGATACGCAGTATTTT
TRBV20-1	TRBD1	TRBJ2-3	many	CSARDGQEHGDTQYF	TGCAGTGCTAGAGACGGACAGGAACACGGGGATACGCAGTATTTT
TRBV4-2	-	TRBJ1-1	few	CASSQDYGAFF	TGTGCCAGCAGCCAAGATTATGGAGCTTTCTTT
TRBV5-1	TRBD1	TRBJ2-7	many	CASSLVQGETYEQYF	TGCGCCAGCAGCTTGGTACAGGGGGAGACCTACGAGCAGTACTTC
TRBV7-2	TRBD2	TRBJ2-7	many	CASSSRGGGDYRYEQYF	TGTGCCAGCAGCTCCCGTGGGGGGGGGGACTACCGCTACGAGCAGTACTTC
TRBV29-1	-	TRBJ1-1	-	CSVDSTEAFF	TGCAGCGTTGATTCCACTGAAGCTTTCTTT
TRBV29-1	TRBD1	TRBJ2-6	-	CSVGQGADVLTF	TGCAGCGTCGGGCAGGGGGCCGACGTCCTGACTTTC
TRBV19	-	TRBJ1-5	many	CASSIWGGSNQPQHF	TGTGCCAGTAGTATCTGGGGCGGCAGCAATCAGCCCCAGCATTTT